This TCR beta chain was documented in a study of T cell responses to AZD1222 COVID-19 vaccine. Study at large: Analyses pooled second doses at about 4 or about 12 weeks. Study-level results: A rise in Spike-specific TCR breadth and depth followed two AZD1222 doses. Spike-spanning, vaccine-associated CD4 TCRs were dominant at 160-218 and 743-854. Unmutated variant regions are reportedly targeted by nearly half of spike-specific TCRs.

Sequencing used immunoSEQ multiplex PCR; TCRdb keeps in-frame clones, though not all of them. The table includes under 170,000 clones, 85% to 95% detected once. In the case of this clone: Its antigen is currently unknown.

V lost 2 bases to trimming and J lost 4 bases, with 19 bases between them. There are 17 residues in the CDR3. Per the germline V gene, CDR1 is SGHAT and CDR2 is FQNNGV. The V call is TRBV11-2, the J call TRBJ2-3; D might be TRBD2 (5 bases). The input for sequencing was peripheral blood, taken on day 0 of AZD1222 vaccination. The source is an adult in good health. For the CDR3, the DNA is TGTGCCAGCAGCTTACATAGCGTGCTAGGGCGTCCAGATACGCAGTATTTT. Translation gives CASSLHSVLGRPDTQYF.